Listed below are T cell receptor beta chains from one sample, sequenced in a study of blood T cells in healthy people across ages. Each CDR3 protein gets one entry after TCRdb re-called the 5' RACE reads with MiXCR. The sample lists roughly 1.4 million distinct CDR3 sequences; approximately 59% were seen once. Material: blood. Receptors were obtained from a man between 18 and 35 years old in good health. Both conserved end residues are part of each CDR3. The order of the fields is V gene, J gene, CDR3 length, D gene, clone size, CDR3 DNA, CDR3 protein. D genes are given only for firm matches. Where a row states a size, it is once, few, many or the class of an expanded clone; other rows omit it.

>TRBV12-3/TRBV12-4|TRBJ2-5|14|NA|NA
TGTGCCAGCAGCCCGATCACACTGTCAGAGACCCAGTACTTC
CASSPITLSETQYF
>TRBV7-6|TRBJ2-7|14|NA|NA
TGTGCCAGCACCCCTCCCGGGGCGGCTAACGAGCAGTACTTC
CASTPPGAANEQYF
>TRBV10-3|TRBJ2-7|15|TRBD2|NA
TGTGCCATCAGTGAGTCGACTAGCGGGCCTAACGAGCAGTACTTC
CAISESTSGPNEQYF
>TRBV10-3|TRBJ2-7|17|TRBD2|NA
TGTGCCATCAGTGATCTTCAAGCGGGAGGGCCATCCTACGAGCAGTACTTC
CAISDLQAGGPSYEQYF
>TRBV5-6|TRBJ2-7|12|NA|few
TGTGCCAGCACACAGTCAAGAGCCGAGCAGTACTTC
CASTQSRAEQYF
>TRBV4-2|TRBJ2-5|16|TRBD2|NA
TGTGCCAGCAGCCACCGGGGACTAGCGGGTCAAGAGACCCAGTACTTC
CASSHRGLAGQETQYF
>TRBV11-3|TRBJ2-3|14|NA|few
TGTGCCAGCAGCTTTGGGGCAGCGACAGATACGCAGTATTTT
CASSFGAATDTQYF
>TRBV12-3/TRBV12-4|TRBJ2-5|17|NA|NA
TGTGCCAGCAGTTTAACAGGAGGGGGCAGTTTGGGAGAGACCCAGTACTTC
CASSLTGGGSLGETQYF
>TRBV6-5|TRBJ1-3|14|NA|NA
TGTGCCAGCAGCTCAGGGGTCACTGGAAACACCATATATTTT
CASSSGVTGNTIYF
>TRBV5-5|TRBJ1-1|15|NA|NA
TGTGCCAGCAGCTGGAACCCCAGGGTGAGGGGGGAAGCTTTCTTT
CASSWNPRVRGEAFF
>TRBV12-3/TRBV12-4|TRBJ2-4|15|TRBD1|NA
TGTGCCAGCAGTTTAGGGGGACAGGGGTTGGACATTCAGTACTTC
CASSLGGQGLDIQYF
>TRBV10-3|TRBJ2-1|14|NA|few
TGTGCCATCAGTGAAAGAGGGGGAGGGGATGAGCAGTTCTTC
CAISERGGGDEQFF
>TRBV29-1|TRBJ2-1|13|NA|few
TGCAGCGTTGTCTGGGGGCGAAACAATGAGCAGTTCTTC
CSVVWGRNNEQFF
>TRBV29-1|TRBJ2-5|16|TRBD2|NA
TGCAGCGTTGGTTGGGAGCTAGCGGTGCCCCAAGAGACCCAGTACTTC
CSVGWELAVPQETQYF
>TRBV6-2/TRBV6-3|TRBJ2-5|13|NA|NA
TGTGCCAGCAGTTACCAACAGCAAGAGACCCAGTACTTC
CASSYQQQETQYF
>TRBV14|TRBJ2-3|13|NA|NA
TGTGCCAGCAGCCAAGAAGTGAGGGATACGCAGTATTTT
CASSQEVRDTQYF
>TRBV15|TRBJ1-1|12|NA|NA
TGTGCCACCAGACGGGAACGGGCTGAAGCTTTCTTT
CATRRERAEAFF
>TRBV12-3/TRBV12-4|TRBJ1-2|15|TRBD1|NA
TGTGCCAGCAGTTTTAACCCGGGACAGATCCATGGCTACACCTTC
CASSFNPGQIHGYTF
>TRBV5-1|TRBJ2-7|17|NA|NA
TGCGCCAGCATCGGGACAGCCATAGCGGTGAGCTCCTACGAGCAGTACTTC
CASIGTAIAVSSYEQYF
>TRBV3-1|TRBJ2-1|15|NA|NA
TGTGCCAGCAGCCAAGATCGAGTGGGAGGTCGCGAGCAGTTCTTC
CASSQDRVGGREQFF
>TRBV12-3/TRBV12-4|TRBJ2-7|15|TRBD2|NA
TGTGCCAGCAGTTTAGTTGCGGGAGGGCCGGACGAGCAGTACTTC
CASSLVAGGPDEQYF
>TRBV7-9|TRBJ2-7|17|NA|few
TGTGCCAGCAGCTTATGTTCTCCGGGACCCAGGCGCTACGAGCAGTACTTC
CASSLCSPGPRRYEQYF
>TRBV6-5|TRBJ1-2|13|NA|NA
TGTGCCAGCAGTGCGGAGACACAATTCGGCTACACCTTC
CASSAETQFGYTF
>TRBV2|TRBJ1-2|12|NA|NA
TGTGCCAGCAGTGAGGCCGTGAATGGCTACACCTTC
CASSEAVNGYTF
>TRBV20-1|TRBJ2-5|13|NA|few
TGCAGTGCTAGGCGCGCGCTAGGGGAGACCCAGTACTTC
CSARRALGETQYF
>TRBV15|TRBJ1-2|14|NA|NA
TGTGCCACCAGCAGAAGTGGGGCCTACTATGGCTACACCTTC
CATSRSGAYYGYTF
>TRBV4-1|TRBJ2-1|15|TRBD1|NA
TGCGCCAGCAGCCAAGAGGGACAGGCGAGTAGTGAGCAGTTCTTC
CASSQEGQASSEQFF
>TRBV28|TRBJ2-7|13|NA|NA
TGTGCCAACAGTGTAGGAGTTTCCTACGAGCAGTACTTC
CANSVGVSYEQYF
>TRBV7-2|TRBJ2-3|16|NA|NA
TGTGCCAGCAGCTTAGTTCCCCAGGGGCCCACAGATACGCAGTATTTT
CASSLVPQGPTDTQYF
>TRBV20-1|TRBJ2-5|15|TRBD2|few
TGCAGCGCAGTTCGGGGGACTAACACGCAAGAGACCCAGTACTTC
CSAVRGTNTQETQYF
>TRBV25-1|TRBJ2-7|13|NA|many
TGTGCCAGCAGTCAGACGGACACCTACGAGCAGTACTTC
CASSQTDTYEQYF
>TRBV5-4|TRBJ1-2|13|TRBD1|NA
TGTGCCAGCAGCTTAGGGACAGGGGTTAGCTACACCTTC
CASSLGTGVSYTF
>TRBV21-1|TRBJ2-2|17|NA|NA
TGTGCCAGCAGCAAAGCGAGATTCCAGGGCGACACCGGGGAGCTGTTTTTT
CASSKARFQGDTGELFF
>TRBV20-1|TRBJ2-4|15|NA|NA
TGCAGTGCTGCAACAGGTGATCCCCACCTCGACATTCAGTACTTC
CSAATGDPHLDIQYF
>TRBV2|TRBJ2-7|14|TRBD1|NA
TGTGCCAGCAGCGCCGGGACAGGGGCTGACGAGCAGTACTTC
CASSAGTGADEQYF
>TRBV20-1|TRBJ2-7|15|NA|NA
TGCAGTGCTAGCGGCGGGGAAATAGGGAGGCGCGAGCAGTACTTC
CSASGGEIGRREQYF
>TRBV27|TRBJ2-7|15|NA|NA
TGTGCCAGCAGCCGAGGACGGAACTCCTACAATGAGCAGTACTTC
CASSRGRNSYNEQYF
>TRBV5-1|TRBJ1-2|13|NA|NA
TGCGCCAGCAGCTTGGATCGCCACCGGGGCTACACCTTC
CASSLDRHRGYTF
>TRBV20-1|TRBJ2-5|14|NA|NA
TGCAGTGTTTCACGGGGCGCGGTACAAGAGACCCAGTACTTC
CSVSRGAVQETQYF
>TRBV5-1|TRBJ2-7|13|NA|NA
TGCGCCAGCAGCACCGGGGGTGAGTACGAGCAGTACTTC
CASSTGGEYEQYF
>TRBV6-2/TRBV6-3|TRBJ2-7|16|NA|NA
TGTGCCAGCAGTTACTCCACTAGTCTGGGCTCCTACGAGCAGTACTTC
CASSYSTSLGSYEQYF
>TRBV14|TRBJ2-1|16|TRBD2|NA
TGTGCCAGCAGCCAAATGGGGACTAAATCCTACAATGAGCAGTTCTTC
CASSQMGTKSYNEQFF
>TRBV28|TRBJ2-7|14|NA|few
TGTGCCAGCAGTTTGATATTCCTCTCCTACGAGCAGTACTTC
CASSLIFLSYEQYF
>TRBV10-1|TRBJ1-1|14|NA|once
TGCGCCAGCAGCCCTATTGAGGGTCCTAATGAAGCTTTCTTT
CASSPIEGPNEAFF
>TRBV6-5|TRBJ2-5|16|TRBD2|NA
TGTGCCAGCAGTTACTCCAGCGGGGGGGCCTGGGAGACCCAGTACTTC
CASSYSSGGAWETQYF
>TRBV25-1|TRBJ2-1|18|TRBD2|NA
TGTGCCAGCAGAGTTAGGCTAGCGGGGGGAACTCATTACAATGAGCAGTTCTTC
CASRVRLAGGTHYNEQFF
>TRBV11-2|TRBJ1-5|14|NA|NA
TGTGCCAGCAGCGCCCAGACAGACCAACAGCCCCAGCATTTT
CASSAQTDQQPQHF
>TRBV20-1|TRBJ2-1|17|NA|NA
TGCAGTGCGCGACGTGCCGGGACTCCCCAAGAGTACAATGAGCAGTTCTTC
CSARRAGTPQEYNEQFF
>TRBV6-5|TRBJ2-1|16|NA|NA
TGTGCCAGCAGTTCCTTCCCTGGGGTCTCCTACAATGAGCAGTTCTTC
CASSSFPGVSYNEQFF